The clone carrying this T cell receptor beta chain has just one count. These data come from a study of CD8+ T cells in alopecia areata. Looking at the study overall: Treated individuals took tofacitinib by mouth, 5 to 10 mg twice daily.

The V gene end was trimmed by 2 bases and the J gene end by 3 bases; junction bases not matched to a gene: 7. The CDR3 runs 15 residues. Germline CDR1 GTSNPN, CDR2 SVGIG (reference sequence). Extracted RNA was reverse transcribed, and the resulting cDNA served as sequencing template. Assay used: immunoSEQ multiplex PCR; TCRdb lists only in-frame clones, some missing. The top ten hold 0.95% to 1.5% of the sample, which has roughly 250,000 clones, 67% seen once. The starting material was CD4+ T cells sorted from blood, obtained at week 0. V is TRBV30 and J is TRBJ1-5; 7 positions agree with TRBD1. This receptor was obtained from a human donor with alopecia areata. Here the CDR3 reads CAWSQRDSLNQPQHF. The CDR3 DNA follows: TGTGCCTGGAGTCAAAGGGACAGCCTCAATCAGCCCCAGCATTTT.